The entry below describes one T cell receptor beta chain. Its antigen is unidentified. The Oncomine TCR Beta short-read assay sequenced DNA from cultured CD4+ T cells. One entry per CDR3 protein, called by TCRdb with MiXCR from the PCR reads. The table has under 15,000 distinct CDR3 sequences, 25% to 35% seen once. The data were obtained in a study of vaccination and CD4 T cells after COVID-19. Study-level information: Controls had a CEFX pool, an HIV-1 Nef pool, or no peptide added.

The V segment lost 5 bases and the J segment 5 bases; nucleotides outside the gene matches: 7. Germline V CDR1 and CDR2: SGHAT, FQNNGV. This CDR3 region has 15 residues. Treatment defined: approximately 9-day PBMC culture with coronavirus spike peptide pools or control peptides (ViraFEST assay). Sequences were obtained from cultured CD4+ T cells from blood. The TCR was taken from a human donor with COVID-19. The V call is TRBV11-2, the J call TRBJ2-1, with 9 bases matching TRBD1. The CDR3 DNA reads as TGTGCCAGCAGCCCGCCGGGACAGGGAAACAATGAGCAGTTCTTC. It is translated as CASSPPGQGNNEQFF.